The 12 T cell receptor beta chains presented below share a single source sample, sequenced in a study of cytotoxic CD8 clonotypes in ibrutinib-treated CLL. The method was immunoSEQ multiplex PCR; TCRdb's version includes in-frame clones alone and lacks a portion of them. This table has tens of thousands of clones, 53% appearing once. The sample was PBMCs, taken after 12 months of ibrutinib treatment. These receptors were taken from a human donor with chronic lymphocytic leukemia.

This chain links TRBV30 with TRBJ2-7; a possible D gene is TRBD2 (6 bases). Per germline, CDR1 GTSNPN and CDR2 SVGIG (reference sequence). V lost 4 bases, J lost 7 bases, and 17 bases lay in between. The CDR3 has 13 residues. CDR3 nucleotide sequence: TGTGCCTGGACCCGGGACCGGGCGGGAGAGCAGTACTTC. Residues: CAWTRDRAGEQYF.

A few counts support this clone. The V and J genes are TRBV2 and TRBJ2-5; 14 bases are a match to TRBD2. With V trimmed by 1 base and J by 4 bases, 5 bases remained unmatched. Germline CDR1 and CDR2: SNHLY and FYNNEI. The CDR3 is 17 amino acids. The CDR3, as DNA: TGTGCCAGCAGTGAAGGAGGACTAGCGGGAGGTTCAGAGACCCAGTACTTC. It translates to CASSEGGLAGGSETQYF.

The chain employs TRBV19 and TRBJ2-5; 12 nucleotides agree with TRBD2. Germline V gives CDR1 LNHDA, CDR2 SQIVND (reference sequence). J was trimmed by 4 bases and V by 5 bases; bases with no gene match: 2. This CDR3 has 14 amino acids. The CDR3 spells CASSGGLAGETQYF. CDR3 nucleotides: TGTGCCAGTAGTGGGGGACTAGCGGGAGAGACCCAGTACTTC.

V is TRBV5-1 and J is TRBJ1-2; possibly TRBD1 for D (5 bases). The length of the CDR3 is 13 residues. The V gene lost 2 bases and the J gene lost 6 bases, with 11 bases spanning the gap. The germline CDR1 and CDR2 sequences are SGHRS and YFSETQ. The chain's CDR3 is CASSFWGFDGYTF. As DNA, the CDR3 is TGCGCCAGCAGCTTTTGGGGGTTTGATGGCTACACCTTC.

The chain carries TRBV6-6 and TRBJ2-1; D is unresolved. CDR3 length: 13 residues. Germline CDR1 is MNHNY and CDR2 is SVGAGI (reference sequence). The ends were cut back, 5 bases at V and 2 bases at J, with 7 bases in the middle. This CDR3 is CASSVETYNEQFF. CDR3 in DNA: TGTGCCAGCAGTGTAGAGACCTACAATGAGCAGTTCTTC.

This chain links TRBV6-6 with TRBJ2-7; 11 bases agree with TRBD2. The CDR3 runs to 15 residues. Germline V lookup: CDR1 MNHNY, CDR2 SVGAGI (reference sequence). The junction had 5 bases not matched to a gene; V was cut back by 6 bases and J by 1 base. The DNA for the CDR3 is TGTGCCAGCAGCTCCGGGACTAGCGGTTCCTACGAGCAGTACTTC. Residues: CASSSGTSGSYEQYF.

Concerning this clone itself: Other DNA sequences in this sample translate to the same CDR3. V usage is TRBV11-2 and J usage is TRBJ1-5; TRBD1 might be the D (6 bases). In germline, CDR1 is SGHAT, CDR2 FQNNGV. The CDR3 covers 14 residues. The V gene lost 3 bases and the J gene lost 4 bases, with 10 bases spanning the gap. CDR3 sequence reads: CASSFGQTNQPQHF. For the CDR3, the DNA is TGTGCCAGCAGCTTTGGACAGACTAATCAGCCCCAGCATTTT.

This chain joins TRBV9 and TRBJ1-4; 8 nucleotides match TRBD1. The CDR3 is 16 amino acids. In germline, CDR1 is SGDLS, CDR2 YYNGEE. Germline trimming cut 4 bases from V and 0 bases from J; bases unmatched to any gene: 5. The CDR3 sequence is CASSPAGGATNEKLFF. The DNA of the CDR3 is TGTGCCAGCAGCCCCGCAGGGGGCGCAACTAATGAAAAACTGTTTTTT.

The genes are TRBV28 and TRBJ1-2; a possible D gene is TRBD1 (5 bases). The CDR3 totals 13 residues. Germline values: CDR1 MDHEN, CDR2 SYDVKM. The V and J ends lost 8 bases and 0 bases respectively, with 10 bases between them. CDR3 sequence: CASRDGSNYGYTF. Here the CDR3 DNA reads TGTGCCAGCCGGGACGGCTCTAACTATGGCTACACCTTC.

This sequence joins TRBV9 and TRBJ2-2; D is ambiguous. The V end lost 0 bases, the J end lost 7 bases, and 13 bases lay between the germline ends. In germline, CDR1 is SGDLS, CDR2 YYNGEE. This CDR3 region has 15 residues. The CDR3 DNA sequence: TGTGCCAGCAGCGTAGAGCTCCTAGGGTTCGGGGAGCTGTTTTTT. Protein product: CASSVELLGFGELFF.

The chain uses TRBV11-3 and TRBJ2-3; D unclear. CDR3 length equals 12 residues. The germline gives CDR1 SGHNT, CDR2 YENEEA. V lost 0 bases and J lost 4, with 2 bases in between. The CDR3 sequence: CASSLEPDTQYF. CDR3 bases: TGTGCCAGCAGCTTAGAGCCAGATACGCAGTATTTT.

V gene TRBV2 combines with J gene TRBJ2-5; the D gene is possibly TRBD1 (5 bases). Trimming shortened V by 7 bases and J by 4 bases, and 16 bases separated the two germline ends. The CDR3 consists of 14 residues. CDR1 is SNHLY, CDR2 FYNNEI, per germline. CDR3 in DNA: TGTGCCAGCACTCCAAAGACAGTCTTAGAGACCCAGTACTTC. Its protein product is CASTPKTVLETQYF.